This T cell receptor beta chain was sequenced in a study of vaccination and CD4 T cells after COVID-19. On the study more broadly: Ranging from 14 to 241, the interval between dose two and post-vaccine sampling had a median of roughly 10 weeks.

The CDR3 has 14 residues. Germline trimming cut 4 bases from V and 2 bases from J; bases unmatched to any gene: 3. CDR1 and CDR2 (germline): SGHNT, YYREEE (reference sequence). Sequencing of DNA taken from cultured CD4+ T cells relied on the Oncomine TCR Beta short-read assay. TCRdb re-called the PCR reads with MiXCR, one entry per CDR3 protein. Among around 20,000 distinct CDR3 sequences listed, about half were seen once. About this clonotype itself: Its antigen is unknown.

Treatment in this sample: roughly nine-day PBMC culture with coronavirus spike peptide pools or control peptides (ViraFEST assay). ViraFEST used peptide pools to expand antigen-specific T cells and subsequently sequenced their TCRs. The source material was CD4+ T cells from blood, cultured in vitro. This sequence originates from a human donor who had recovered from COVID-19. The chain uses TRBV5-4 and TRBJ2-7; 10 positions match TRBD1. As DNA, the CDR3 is TGTGCCAGCAGCAGGGACAGGGGCCCCTACGAGCAGTACTTC. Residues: CASSRDRGPYEQYF.